The 10 T cell receptor beta chains below all came from one sample that was sequenced in a study of blood T cell repertoires in COVID-19. Using immunoSEQ multiplex PCR, the repertoire was profiled, and TCRdb retains in-frame clones only, with some absent. The top ten clones hold about an eighth of a sample with roughly 98,000 clones, more than 80% of them seen once. The sample comprised peripheral blood. The receptors come from a human donor in a cohort sampled during active COVID-19.

V is TRBV5-1 and J is TRBJ2-3; D is possibly TRBD1 (5 bases). The germline V and J ends were trimmed by 3 bases and 3 bases, with 8 bases remaining between them. The CDR3 spans 13 residues. Germline lookup yields CDR1 SGHRS and CDR2 YFSETQ. CDR3 protein: CASSWTLTDTQYF. The CDR3 DNA sequence: TGCGCCAGCAGCTGGACATTGACAGATACGCAGTATTTT.

This rearrangement joins TRBV30 to TRBJ2-3, with D possibly matching TRBD2 (6 bases). Germline V gene data show CDR1 as GTSNPN and CDR2 as SVGIG (reference sequence). The V and J ends lost 1 base and 6 bases respectively, with 8 bases between them. This CDR3 region has 12 residues. In DNA, the CDR3 is TGTGCCTGGAGTGATGCGGGGGATACGCAGTATTTT. Protein: CAWSDAGDTQYF.

The chain joins TRBV6-2 or TRBV6-3 to TRBJ2-3; a weak D match, TRBD2 (5 bases). V dropped 5 bases and J dropped 10 bases, with 19 bases sitting between them. Per germline, CDR1 MNHEY and CDR2 SVGEGT. There are 14 residues in the CDR3. The CDR3 nucleotides read TGTGCCAGCAGTCCATTTTCTCTGGGAGAGGCGCAGTATTTT. Its protein is CASSPFSLGEAQYF.

This clone was picked up one time. The V gene is TRBV28, the J gene TRBJ2-1; 10 nucleotides line up with TRBD2. V lost 8 bases, J lost 8 bases, and 9 bases stayed unmatched. CDR1 MDHEN and CDR2 SYDVKM come from the germline V gene. There are 14 residues in the CDR3. The CDR3 DNA reads TGTGCCAGCTCCATAGCGGGGGGTAGCGATGAGCAGTTCTTC. Protein: CASSIAGGSDEQFF. The complete variable domain, with remaining parts taken from reference TRBV28 and TRBJ2-1, reads DVKVTQSSRYLVKRTGEKVFLECVQDMDHENMFWYRQDPGLGLRLIYFSYDVKMKEKGDIPEGYSVSREKKERFSLILESASTNQTSMYLCASSIAGGSDEQFFGPGTRLTVL.

In this sample, this clone turned up a few times. The J gene is TRBJ2-7, the V gene TRBV25-1; possibly TRBD2 for D (6 bases). The ends were cut back, 8 bases at V and 3 bases at J, with 17 bases in the middle. Germline V gives CDR1 MGHDK, CDR2 SYGVNS. The CDR3 totals 14 residues. The CDR3: CASRHRELDYEQYF. The CDR3 nucleotides are TGTGCCAGCCGCCACCGGGAGTTGGACTACGAGCAGTACTTC.

This chain uses TRBV2 with TRBJ1-1, with 8 positions matching TRBD1. There are 14 residues in the CDR3. Per the germline V gene, CDR1 is SNHLY and CDR2 is FYNNEI. The V segment lost 7 bases and the J segment 1 base; nucleotides outside the gene matches: 5. CDR3 residues: CASIGQGKNTEAFF. The CDR3 region has the DNA TGTGCCAGCATCGGACAGGGAAAGAACACTGAAGCTTTCTTT.

The V and J genes are TRBV20-1 and TRBJ2-1, with D possibly TRBD1 on 6 matching bases. V shed 3 bases and J shed 0 bases, with 12 bases lying between them. CDR1 is DFQATT, CDR2 SNEGSKA, per germline (reference sequence). The CDR3 contains 15 residues. The CDR3 is CSASRGHLSYNEQFF. CDR3 nucleotide sequence: TGCAGTGCTAGTCGGGGACACCTCTCCTACAATGAGCAGTTCTTC.

J is TRBJ1-5 and V is TRBV6-5, with TRBD1 matching 9 bases. Germline V gene lookup returns CDR1 MNHEY and CDR2 SVGAGI. The J segment lost 0 bases and the V segment lost 6 bases, leaving 3 bases of the junction unmatched. The CDR3 totals 15 residues. CDR3 in amino acids: CASRGTGNSNQPQHF. The CDR3 bases are TGTGCCAGCAGGGGGACAGGGAATAGCAATCAGCCCCAGCATTTT.

V and J are TRBV2 and TRBJ1-2; weak D call: TRBD1 (5 bases). Trimming shortened V by 6 bases and J by 8 bases, and 10 bases separated the two germline ends. The germline gives CDR1 SNHLY, CDR2 FYNNEI. The length of the CDR3 is 11 residues. CDR3: CASRYSGGYTF. The CDR3, as DNA: TGTGCCAGCAGATACTCAGGGGGCTACACCTTC.

The chain has TRBV6-1 and TRBJ1-6; 7 bases fit TRBD1. The CDR3 length is 16 residues. V trimming: 1 base; J trimming: 4 bases; junction bases outside the gene matches: 4. Germline lookup yields CDR1 MNHNS and CDR2 SASEGT. As DNA, the CDR3 is TGTGCCAGCAGTGAAGGGTGGGGACAGTATAATTCACCCCTCCACTTT. It specifies CASSEGWGQYNSPLHF.